The T cell receptor beta chain described here comes from a study of shared clonotypes between healthy human individuals. Overall study context: CD4 naive cells filled three plates per donor, CD4 memory three, CD8 naive two and CD8 memory one. Study-level results: Relative to their counterparts shared across all four donors, non-shared clonotypes exhibited diminished generation probabilities.

The ends were cut back, 5 bases at V and 2 bases at J, with 13 bases in the middle. The CDR3 is made up of 16 amino acids. The germline CDR1 and CDR2 sequences are SGHVS and FNYEAQ. With respect to this clone: Its matching antigen is unknown.

Deep was the level at which the assay was run. TCRdb's copy holds only in-frame clones and misses some; the assay was immunoSEQ multiplex PCR. This sample has about 2.3 million clones; roughly 90% occur once, and the top ten carry 0.37%. It was into CD45RA+ naive and CD45RA-negative memory subsets that the CD4+ cells were split. This chain joins TRBV7-6 and TRBJ2-6; the D gene is possibly TRBD2 (5 bases). The sequenced sample was naive CD4+ T cells from PBMCs. Subset described: CD45RA+ positively selected. The receptor's source is a man younger than 30 in good health. Some clones in this sample may be carry-over from other donors' samples. CDR3 bases: TGTGCCAGCAGCCTTAATGACGGGGCTGGGGCCAACGTCCTGACTTTC. Its protein is CASSLNDGAGANVLTF.